The sequence of this TCR beta chain was determined in a study of persistence of HIV-infected CD4 T cells. The libraries were made with immunoSEQ version 4 in survey mode. Profiling relied on immunoSEQ multiplex PCR, and the TCRdb table lists in-frame clones only, not all of them. The sample shows more than 30,000 clones, 70% of them seen only once. An overlapping HIV-1 Gag peptide pool stimulated these cells at 1 ug/peptide/mL. Sorting of responding CD4+ T cells relied on upregulated CD40 ligand together with CD69. Concerning this clone itself: What it binds is unknown.

The receptor was isolated from an adult man with HIV who was CMV-seropositive. The material sequenced was CD4+ T cells sorted from PBMCs after approximately 19-hour stimulation, taken from a patient who received antiretroviral therapy.

The CDR3 loop is CASKDEGWDEKLFF. CDR3 in DNA: TGTGCCAGCAAGGACGAGGGATGGGATGAAAAACTGTTTTTT. This rearrangement joins TRBV6-5 to TRBJ1-4; D gene uncertain. This CDR3 has 14 residues. Trimming removed 7 bases from V and 6 bases from J, with 15 bases in between. Germline loops: CDR1 MNHEY, CDR2 SVGAGI.